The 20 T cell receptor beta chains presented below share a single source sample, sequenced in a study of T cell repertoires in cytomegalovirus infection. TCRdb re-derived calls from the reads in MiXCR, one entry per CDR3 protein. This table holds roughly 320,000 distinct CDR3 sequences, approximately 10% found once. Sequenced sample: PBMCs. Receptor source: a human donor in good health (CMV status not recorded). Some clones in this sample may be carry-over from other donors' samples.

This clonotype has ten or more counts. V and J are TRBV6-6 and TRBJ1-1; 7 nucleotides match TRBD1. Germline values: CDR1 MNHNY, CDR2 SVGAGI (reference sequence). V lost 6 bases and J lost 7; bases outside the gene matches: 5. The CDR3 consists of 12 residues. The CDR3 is CASRIQGYEAFF. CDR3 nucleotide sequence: TGTGCCAGCAGGATACAGGGGTATGAAGCTTTCTTT.

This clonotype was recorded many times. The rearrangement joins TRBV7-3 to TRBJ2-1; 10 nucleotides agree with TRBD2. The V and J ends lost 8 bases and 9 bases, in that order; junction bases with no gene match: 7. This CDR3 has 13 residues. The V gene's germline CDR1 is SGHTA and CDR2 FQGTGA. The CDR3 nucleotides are TGTGCCAGCGGAGCGGGGGGGCTTGGTGAGCAGTTCTTC. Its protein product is CASGAGGLGEQFF.

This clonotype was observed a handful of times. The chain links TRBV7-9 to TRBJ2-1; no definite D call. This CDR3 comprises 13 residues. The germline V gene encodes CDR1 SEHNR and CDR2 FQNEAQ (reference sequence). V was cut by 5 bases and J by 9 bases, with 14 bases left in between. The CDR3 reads CASSGEIGFEQFF. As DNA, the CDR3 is TGTGCCAGCAGCGGCGAGATAGGCTTTGAGCAGTTCTTC.

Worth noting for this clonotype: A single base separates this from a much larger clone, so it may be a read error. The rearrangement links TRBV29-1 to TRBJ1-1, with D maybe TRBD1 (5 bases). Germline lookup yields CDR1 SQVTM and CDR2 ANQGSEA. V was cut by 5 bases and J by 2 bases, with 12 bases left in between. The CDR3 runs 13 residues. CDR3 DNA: TGCAGCGTTCTGGGGGTAATAAACACTGAAGCTTTCTTT. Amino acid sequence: CSVLGVINTEAFF.

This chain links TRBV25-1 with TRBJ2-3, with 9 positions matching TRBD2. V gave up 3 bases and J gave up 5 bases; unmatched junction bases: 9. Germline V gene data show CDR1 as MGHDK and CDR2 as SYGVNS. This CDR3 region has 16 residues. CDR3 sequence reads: CASSDRRGGPGDTQYF. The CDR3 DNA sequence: TGTGCCAGCAGTGATCGGCGGGGGGGCCCAGGAGATACGCAGTATTTT.

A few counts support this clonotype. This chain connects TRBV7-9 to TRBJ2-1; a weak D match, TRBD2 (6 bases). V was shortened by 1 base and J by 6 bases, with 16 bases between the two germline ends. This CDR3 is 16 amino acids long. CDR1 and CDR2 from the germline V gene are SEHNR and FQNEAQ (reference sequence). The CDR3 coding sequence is TGTGCCAGCAGCTTAGGAATCGGGAGCCCCTTCAATGAGCAGTTCTTC. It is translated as CASSLGIGSPFNEQFF.

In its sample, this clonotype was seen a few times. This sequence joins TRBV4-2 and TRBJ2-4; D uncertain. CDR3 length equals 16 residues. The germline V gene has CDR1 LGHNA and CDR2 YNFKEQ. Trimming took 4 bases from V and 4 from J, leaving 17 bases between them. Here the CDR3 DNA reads TGTGCCAGCAGCCCGAGCAGTTGGAGCAGTAAAAACATTCAGTACTTC. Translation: CASSPSSWSSKNIQYF.

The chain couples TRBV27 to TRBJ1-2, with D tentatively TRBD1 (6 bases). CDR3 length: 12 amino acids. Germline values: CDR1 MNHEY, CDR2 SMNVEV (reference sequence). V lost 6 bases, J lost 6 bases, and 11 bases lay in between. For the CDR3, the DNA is TGTGCCAGCAGCACGGGGGCGAATGGCTACACCTTC. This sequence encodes CASSTGANGYTF.

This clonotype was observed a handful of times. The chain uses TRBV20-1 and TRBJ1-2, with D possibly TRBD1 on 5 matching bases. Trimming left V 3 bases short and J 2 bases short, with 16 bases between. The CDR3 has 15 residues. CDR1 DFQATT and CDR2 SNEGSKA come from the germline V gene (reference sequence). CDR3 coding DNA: TGCAGTGCTAGCCCAGGGCAGTCTCCGAACTATGGCTACACCTTC. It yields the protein CSASPGQSPNYGYTF.

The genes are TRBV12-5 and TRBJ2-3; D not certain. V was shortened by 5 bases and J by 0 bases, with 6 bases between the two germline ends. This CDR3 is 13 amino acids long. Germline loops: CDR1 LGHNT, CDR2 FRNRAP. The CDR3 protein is CASGRTSTDTQYF. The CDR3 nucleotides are TGTGCTAGTGGTAGAACTAGCACAGATACGCAGTATTTT.

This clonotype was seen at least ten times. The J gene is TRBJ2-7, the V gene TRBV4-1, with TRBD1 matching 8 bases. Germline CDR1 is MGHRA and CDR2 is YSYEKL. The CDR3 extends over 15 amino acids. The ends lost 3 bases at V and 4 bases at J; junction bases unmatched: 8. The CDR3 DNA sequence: TGCGCCAGCAGCCACAAAGGACAGGGCGTTTACGAGCAGTACTTC. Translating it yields CASSHKGQGVYEQYF.

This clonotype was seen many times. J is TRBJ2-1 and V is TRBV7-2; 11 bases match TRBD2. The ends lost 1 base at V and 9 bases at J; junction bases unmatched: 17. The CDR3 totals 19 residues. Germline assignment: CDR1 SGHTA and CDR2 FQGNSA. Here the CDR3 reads CASSLVGGLAVGGLAEQFF. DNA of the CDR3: TGTGCCAGCAGCTTAGTGGGGGGACTAGCGGTTGGGGGTTTGGCTGAGCAGTTCTTC.

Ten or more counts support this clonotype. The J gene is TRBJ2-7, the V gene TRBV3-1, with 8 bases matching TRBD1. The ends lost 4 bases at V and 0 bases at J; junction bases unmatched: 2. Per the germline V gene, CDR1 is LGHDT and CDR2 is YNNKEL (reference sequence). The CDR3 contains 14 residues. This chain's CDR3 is CASSRGTGSYEQYV. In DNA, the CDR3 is TGTGCCAGCAGCCGCGGGACAGGCTCCTACGAGCAGTACGTC.

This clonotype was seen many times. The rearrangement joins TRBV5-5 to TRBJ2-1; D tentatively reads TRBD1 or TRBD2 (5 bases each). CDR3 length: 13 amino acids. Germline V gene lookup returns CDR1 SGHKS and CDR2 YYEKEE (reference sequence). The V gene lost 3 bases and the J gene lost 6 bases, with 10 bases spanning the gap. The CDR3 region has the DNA TGTGCCAGCAGCTGGGACGTAGCCAATGAGCAGTTCTTC. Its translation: CASSWDVANEQFF.

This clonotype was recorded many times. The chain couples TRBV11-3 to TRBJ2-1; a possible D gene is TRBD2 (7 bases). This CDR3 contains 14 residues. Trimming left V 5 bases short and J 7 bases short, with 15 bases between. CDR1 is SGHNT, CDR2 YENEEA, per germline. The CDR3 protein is CASSPGGGANEQFF. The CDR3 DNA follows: TGTGCCAGCAGCCCCGGTGGGGGGGCAAATGAGCAGTTCTTC.

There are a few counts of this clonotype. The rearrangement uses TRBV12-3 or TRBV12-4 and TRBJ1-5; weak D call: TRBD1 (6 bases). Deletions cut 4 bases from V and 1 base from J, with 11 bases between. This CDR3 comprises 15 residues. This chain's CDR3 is CASSSLGGSNQPQHF. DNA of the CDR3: TGTGCCAGCAGTTCTCTAGGGGGGAGCAATCAGCCCCAGCATTTT.

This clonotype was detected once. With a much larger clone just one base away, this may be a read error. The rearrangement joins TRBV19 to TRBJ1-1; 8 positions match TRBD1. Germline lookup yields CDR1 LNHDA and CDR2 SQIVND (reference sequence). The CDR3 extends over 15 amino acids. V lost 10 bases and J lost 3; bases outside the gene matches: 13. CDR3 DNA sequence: TGTGCCACCAATGACAGGGGAAGAAAGGACACTGAAGCTTTCTTT. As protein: CATNDRGRKDTEAFF.

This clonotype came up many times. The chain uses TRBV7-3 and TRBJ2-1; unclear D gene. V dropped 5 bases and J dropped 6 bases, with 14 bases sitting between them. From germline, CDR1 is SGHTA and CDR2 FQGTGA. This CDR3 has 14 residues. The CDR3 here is CASSPGPPSNEQFF. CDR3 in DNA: TGTGCCAGCAGCCCTGGACCGCCCTCCAATGAGCAGTTCTTC.

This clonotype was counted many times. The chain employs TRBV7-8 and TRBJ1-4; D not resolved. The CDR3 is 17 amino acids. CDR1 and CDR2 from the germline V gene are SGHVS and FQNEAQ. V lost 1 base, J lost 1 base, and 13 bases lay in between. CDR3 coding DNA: TGTGCCAGCAGCTTAGACCTCCCCTGGGAAACTAATGAAAAACTGTTTTTT. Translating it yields CASSLDLPWETNEKLFF.

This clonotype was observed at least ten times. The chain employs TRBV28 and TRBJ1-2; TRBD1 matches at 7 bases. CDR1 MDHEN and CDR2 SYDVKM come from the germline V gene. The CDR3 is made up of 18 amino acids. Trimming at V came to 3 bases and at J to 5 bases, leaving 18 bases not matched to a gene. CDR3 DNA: TGTGCCAGCAGTTTCTACTACCCCCGGGACAGCCAATTATATGGCTACACCTTC. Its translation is CASSFYYPRDSQLYGYTF.